The 6 T cell receptor beta chains presented below share a single source sample, sequenced in a study of T-cell reconstitution after alpha-beta-depleted transplantation in children. Preparation of the TCRbeta library was carried out with unique molecular identifiers. TCRdb recomputed calls from the PCR reads with MiXCR, one row per CDR3 protein. The top ten clones hold around 0.79% of a sample with 600,000 to 800,000 distinct CDR3 sequences, under 15% of them seen once. Sequenced here: PBMCs, sampled before TCRalphabeta/CD19-depleted stem cell transplant. Every receptor here comes from a girl aged 2-10 years with congenital amegakaryocytic thrombocytopenia, due to receive a stem cell transplant.

The chain has TRBV20-1 and TRBJ1-3; D gene ambiguous. Germline V gene sequence: CDR1 DFQATT, CDR2 SNEGSKA (reference sequence). V was shortened by 4 bases and J by 4 bases, with 14 bases between the two germline ends. This CDR3 spans 14 amino acids. CDR3 nucleotide sequence: TGCAGTGCTATACCCCCTTTCCGGGGAAACACCATATATTTT. This gives the protein CSAIPPFRGNTIYF.

There are many counts of this clonotype. V and J are TRBV7-7 and TRBJ2-7, with 9 bases aligning to TRBD1. The junction had 10 bases not matched to a gene; V was cut back by 5 bases and J by 2 bases. Germline V gene lookup returns CDR1 SSHAT and CDR2 FNYEAQ (reference sequence). The CDR3 spans 16 residues. CDR3 protein: CASSPLQGASTYEQYF. CDR3 bases: TGTGCCAGCAGCCCGCTACAGGGGGCGAGCACCTACGAGCAGTACTTC.

This clonotype was observed a few times. The gene calls are TRBV10-2 and TRBJ2-3, with 11 bases lining up with TRBD2. J gave up 0 bases and V 7 bases, and 6 bases lay outside the gene matches. This CDR3 is 16 amino acids long. Germline CDR1 WSHSY, CDR2 SAAADI. The CDR3 reads CASKTSGGTSTDTQYF. CDR3 sequence (DNA): TGCGCCAGCAAAACTAGCGGGGGAACTAGCACAGATACGCAGTATTTT.

This clonotype was seen a handful of times. The chain recombines TRBV12-3 or TRBV12-4 with TRBJ2-5; TRBD2 is a possible D gene (6 bases). The V and J ends lost 6 bases and 7 bases respectively, with 15 bases between them. This CDR3 spans 13 amino acids. CDR3 in amino acids: CASSPAAGGTQYF. The CDR3 region has the DNA TGTGCCAGCAGCCCGGCAGCCGGGGGGACCCAGTACTTC.

This clonotype was seen at least ten times. The genes are TRBV5-1 and TRBJ2-7; D unclear. This CDR3 is built from 13 residues. The germline V gene has CDR1 SGHRS and CDR2 YFSETQ. V was shortened by 4 bases and J by 6 bases, with 14 bases between the two germline ends. CDR3 sequence reads: CASSAGYVSEQYF. DNA for the CDR3: TGCGCCAGCAGCGCCGGGTACGTGTCCGAGCAGTACTTC.

The table lists this clonotype with a few counts. The chain joins TRBV20-1 to TRBJ2-3; no reliable D call. V was trimmed by 0 bases and J by 2 bases, leaving 9 bases between them. The CDR3 has 14 residues. Germline CDR1 DFQATT, CDR2 SNEGSKA (reference sequence). The CDR3 DNA is TGCAGTGCTAGAGATCTAGACTCCACAGATACGCAGTATTTT. This gives the protein CSARDLDSTDTQYF.